What follows are 20 T cell receptor beta chains derived from one specimen sequenced in a study of blood T cell repertoires in COVID-19. Sequencing used immunoSEQ multiplex PCR; TCRdb keeps in-frame clones, though not all of them. The sample gives around 170,000 clones, just over 85% of which show up once; approximately 7% is in the top ten. The specimen was peripheral blood. The receptors stem from a man aged 50 to 59 with active or convalescent COVID-19.

This chain links TRBV11-1 with TRBJ1-1; D might be TRBD1 (5 bases). Germline lookup yields CDR1 SGHAT and CDR2 FQDESV (reference sequence). This CDR3 region has 15 residues. V lost 5 bases to trimming and J lost 1 base, with 14 bases between them. The CDR3, as DNA: TGTGCCAGCAGCAAAGGGCAGGGCACGAACACTGAAGCTTTCTTT. Protein: CASSKGQGTNTEAFF.

The chain links TRBV5-1 to TRBJ1-2; D perhaps matches TRBD1 (6 bases). The CDR3 totals 14 residues. From germline, CDR1 is SGHRS and CDR2 YFSETQ. Trimming took off 4 bases at V and 2 bases at J, with 12 bases between the two ends. CDR3 sequence: CASSTQDSNYGYTF. The CDR3 DNA reads as TGCGCCAGCAGCACCCAGGACAGCAACTATGGCTACACCTTC.

The J gene is TRBJ2-1, the V gene TRBV7-3, with 13 bases fitting TRBD2. Germline-derived CDR1 and CDR2 are SGHTA and FQGTGA. The CDR3 is 15 amino acids. J lost 11 bases, V lost 6 bases, and 10 bases had no gene match. The CDR3 sequence is CASSPTSGGAHQQFF. The CDR3 region has the DNA TGTGCCAGCAGTCCTACTAGCGGGGGGGCCCATCAGCAGTTCTTC.

This chain joins TRBV7-8 and TRBJ1-5, with TRBD1 as a possible D gene (6 bases). Germline loops: CDR1 SGHVS, CDR2 FQNEAQ. This CDR3 region has 17 residues. Deletions cut 5 bases from V and 2 bases from J, with 19 bases between. The CDR3 reads CASSQGWGRRGNQPQHF. The CDR3 nucleotides are TGTGCCAGCAGCCAAGGGTGGGGGCGCCGTGGCAATCAGCCCCAGCATTTT.

This chain joins TRBV28 and TRBJ1-1; D remains ambiguous. V lost 7 bases and J 1 base, leaving 13 bases between the germline ends. The germline V gene encodes CDR1 MDHEN and CDR2 SYDVKM. The CDR3 totals 14 residues. The chain's CDR3 is CASTTAAGNTEAFF. As DNA, the CDR3 is TGTGCCAGCACTACCGCGGCGGGGAACACTGAAGCTTTCTTT.

This clone was observed once. The chain combines TRBV11-3 with TRBJ2-4; 8 nucleotides align to TRBD1. This CDR3 has 17 amino acids. Germline lookup yields CDR1 SGHNT and CDR2 YENEEA. V shed 1 base, J shed 0 bases, and the junction held 5 bases outside the gene matches. CDR3 sequence reads: CASSLGGQAIAKNIQYF. The CDR3 DNA sequence: TGTGCCAGCAGCTTAGGGGGACAGGCTATAGCCAAAAACATTCAGTACTTC.

The V call is TRBV7-3, the J call TRBJ1-2, with 10 bases matching TRBD1. Germline V gene sequence: CDR1 SGHTA, CDR2 FQGTGA. Unmatched junction bases numbered 5, after V lost 0 bases and J lost 7 bases. CDR3 size: 15 residues. DNA for the CDR3: TGTGCCAGCAGCTTAACCGGGACAGGGGAGGCTGGCTACACCTTC. Its protein product is CASSLTGTGEAGYTF.

The chain uses TRBV7-2 and TRBJ1-2; D perhaps matches TRBD1 (5 bases). This CDR3 comprises 15 residues. Per the germline V gene, CDR1 is SGHTA and CDR2 is FQGNSA. V was clipped by 4 bases and J by 2 bases, with 14 bases between them. The CDR3 DNA is TGTGCCAGCAGCTCCGCCGGGGGGGTAAACTATGGCTACACCTTC. Translating it yields CASSSAGGVNYGYTF.

The chain has TRBV6-2 or TRBV6-3 and TRBJ1-2; 7 positions agree with TRBD1. Germline CDR1 MNHEY, CDR2 SVGEGT. V was pared by 5 bases and J by 4 bases, with 13 bases of the junction left unmatched. The length of the CDR3 is 16 residues. Written as DNA, the CDR3 is TGTGCCAGCAGTAAGCCCAAGGGGGCGCATGCCTATGGCTACACCTTC. It translates to CASSKPKGAHAYGYTF.

The chain couples TRBV11-2 to TRBJ2-1, with 9 bases identical to TRBD1. CDR1 is SGHAT and CDR2 is FQNNGV in the germline V gene. The CDR3 is made up of 15 amino acids. With 2 bases clipped from V and 6 bases from J, the junction kept 5 bases outside the gene matches. CDR3 in amino acids: CASSLNRDRVNEQFF. CDR3 nucleotides: TGTGCCAGCAGCTTAAACCGGGACAGGGTCAATGAGCAGTTCTTC.

The CDR3: CASSDLTVLGFTDTQYF. Written as DNA, the CDR3 is TGTGCCAGCAGTGACTTGACAGTTTTAGGGTTCACAGATACGCAGTATTTT. The chain carries TRBV2 and TRBJ2-3, with a possible D match to TRBD1 (5 bases). CDR3 length: 17 residues. Germline V gene lookup returns CDR1 SNHLY and CDR2 FYNNEI. Trimming took 3 bases from V and 2 from J, leaving 18 bases between them.

The chain joins TRBV28 to TRBJ2-1; weak D call: TRBD1 (5 bases). V gave up 7 bases and J gave up 1 base, with 14 bases separating them. Germline V gene sequence: CDR1 MDHEN, CDR2 SYDVKM. CDR3 length: 15 residues. CDR3 in DNA: TGTGCCAGCAAGTCAGGGTTCCCGTCCTACAATGAGCAGTTCTTC. Translation: CASKSGFPSYNEQFF.

The genes are TRBV5-6 and TRBJ2-1; TRBD1 matches 7 bases. The CDR3 is 17 amino acids. Trimming removed 1 base from V and 6 bases from J; junction bases left unmatched: 13. The germline CDR1 and CDR2 sequences are SGHDT and YYEEEE. CDR3 residues: CASSLKAHRGRGNEQFF. In DNA, the CDR3 is TGTGCCAGCAGCTTGAAGGCTCACAGGGGAAGGGGCAATGAGCAGTTCTTC.

This clone was counted a single time. This chain uses TRBV9 with TRBJ2-7, with 12 bases lining up with TRBD2. CDR1 and CDR2 from the germline V gene are SGDLS and YYNGEE. CDR3 length: 16 residues. The J segment lost 5 bases and the V segment lost 0 bases, leaving 6 bases of the junction unmatched. The CDR3 DNA reads TGTGCCAGCAGCGTAGATCCTAGCGGGAGGGCCAACGAGCAGTACTTC. Protein: CASSVDPSGRANEQYF.

The genes are TRBV15 and TRBJ1-3; 7 positions match TRBD1. V trimming: 0 bases; J trimming: 3 bases; junction bases outside the gene matches: 8. The CDR3 extends over 17 amino acids. Germline CDR1 LNHNV, CDR2 YYDKDF (reference sequence). CDR3 in DNA: TGTGCCACCAGCAGAGATCAAACCGCAGGGGGTGGAAACACCATATATTTT. It codes for CATSRDQTAGGGNTIYF.

This chain links TRBV25-1 with TRBJ2-2; 10 nucleotides align to TRBD1. The CDR3 totals 14 residues. V was clipped by 4 bases and J by 4 bases; unmatched bases: 0. Germline V lookup: CDR1 MGHDK, CDR2 SYGVNS. DNA for the CDR3: TGTGCCAGCAGTGGGACAGGGGGCACCGGGGAGCTGTTTTTT. It is translated as CASSGTGGTGELFF.

The CDR3 loop is CASSPTEYYGYTF. The CDR3 nucleotides are TGTGCCAGCTCACCAACAGAATACTATGGCTACACCTTC. This chain connects TRBV18 to TRBJ1-2; D unclear. CDR1 and CDR2 (germline): KGHSH, LQKENI. This CDR3 contains 13 residues. V lost 2 bases to trimming and J lost 3 bases, with 7 bases between them.

The chain uses TRBV25-1 and TRBJ1-5; D perhaps matches TRBD1 (5 bases). This CDR3 is 15 amino acids long. V lost 3 bases and J 0 bases, leaving 9 bases between the germline ends. The germline CDR1 and CDR2 sequences are MGHDK and SYGVNS. In DNA, the CDR3 is TGTGCCAGCAGTGAGCCAGGGATTAGCAATCAGCCCCAGCATTTT. Translation gives CASSEPGISNQPQHF.

The V and J genes are TRBV10-3 and TRBJ1-1; 8 bases fit TRBD1. V shed 6 bases and J 0 bases; nucleotides not matched to a gene: 6. Looked up from germline, CDR1 is ENHRY and CDR2 is SYGVKD. The CDR3 covers 15 residues. CDR3 region: CAISRTGQMNTEAFF. The CDR3 nucleotides are TGTGCCATCAGCAGGACAGGGCAAATGAACACTGAAGCTTTCTTT.

The genes are TRBV25-1 and TRBJ2-7, with D perhaps TRBD2 (6 bases). CDR1 and CDR2 from the germline V gene are MGHDK and SYGVNS. The length of the CDR3 is 14 residues. Trimming left V 7 bases short and J 2 bases short, with 15 bases between. The CDR3 region has the DNA TGTGCCAGCACTGTAGGGGAGGCCCCCTACGAGCAGTACTTC. The encoded protein is CASTVGEAPYEQYF.